This is a list of T cell receptor beta chains from one sample in a study of regulatory T cells in long-lasting Graves disease. MiXCR, run by TCRdb on the multiplex PCR reads, gives a single entry per CDR3 protein. The table includes around 340,000 distinct CDR3 sequences, about 19% detected once. The sequencing here drew on peripheral blood mononuclear cells (PBMCs), taken when the disease was refractory, from a patient treated with antithyroid drugs. These receptor sequences come from a female donor with Graves disease. Both conserved end residues are part of each CDR3. Fields, in order: CDR3 protein, V gene, clone size. Not every row has a clone size; where given, it reads once, few, many or a size class.

CASSSRQGSYEQYF,TRBV11-2,many
CASSLAERRRRDYGYTF,TRBV7-8,few
CASSLSSGRGTQYF,TRBV7-6,few
CASSLETSGSLREQYF,TRBV5-1,.
CASSRQGARLSPLHF,TRBV6-1,.
CAIRGTGTNTEAFF,TRBV10-3,.
CASIPSRGQENYGYTF,TRBV28,many
CASSDGEKLFF,TRBV2,many
CASSRTGPKVEKLFF,TRBV5-5,many
CASSFVWWMDRPLQETQYF,TRBV28,.
CSARTGRVEDTEAFF,TRBV20-1,.
CASSPTVAAPAYEQYF,TRBV5-1,few
CASSLFRSHEQYF,TRBV12-3/TRBV12-4,.
CASNIPGTGVDQPQHF,TRBV19,.
CASSESDGNSEAFF,TRBV10-2,few
CATSDGYEQYF,TRBV24-1,many
CASSLVLAGPYNEQFF,TRBV7-8,.
CASSYSRAGTYEQYF,TRBV6-2/TRBV6-3,many
CASSPRTEQETQYF,TRBV14,.
CASSSQENTGELFF,TRBV7-3,few
CASRTAGNTIYF,TRBV12-3/TRBV12-4,many
CASSPPGLNTEAFF,TRBV18,.
CAVGLGYGYTF,TRBV5-4,few
CASRGGLRNSPLHF,TRBV27,.
CASSLYRGFPNEQYF,TRBV28,many
CASSQVVGDQPQHF,TRBV4-3,.
CSGASGGIQETQYF,TRBV20-1,.
CASRQGDYNEQFF,TRBV12-3/TRBV12-4,few
CASSRLAAGETQYF,TRBV6-1,.
CASGAGLKHEQYF,TRBV12-3/TRBV12-4,many
CASSEAPELYNEQFF,TRBV2,.
CASSLASGALRYQETQYF,TRBV5-1,.
CASSSPLGNTIYF,TRBV11-2,many
CASSGDSSLEKLFF,TRBV7-6,many